This paragraph reports one TCR beta chain. Its antigen is unknown. One base away there is no much larger clone; base qualities are not given. The CDR3, cysteine through phenylalanine, is 16 amino acids long. The entry retains the CDR3 DNA only, 48 bases that are in frame from base 1. Taken from the germline V gene, the CDR1 and CDR2 loops are SGHTA and FQGNSA. Relative to germline, V is 5 bases shorter and J is 5 bases shorter, with 21 bases between their ends. RNA was extracted using the RNeasy kit, and roughly 0.5 to 1 ug of the RNA was reverse transcribed with random hexamers. TCR beta CDR3 regions were amplified with the immunoSEQ multiplex PCR assay covering 54 Vbeta and 13 Jbeta segments. PCR amplification bias was corrected by using a synthetic template baseline for primer optimization and computational correction. The paper's processing steps were these. Only productive sequences were kept, with reads annotated to V, D and J genes according to IMGT and analyzed in immunoSEQ Analyzer. To calculate clonality, Shannon entropy was normalized by log2 of the number of productive unique sequences and then subtracted from one. For each patient and control, public and private clones were evaluated among the 100 most prevalent clones. A clone was defined as Susac-specific if it was absent from the healthy and MS cohorts, from over a thousand published viral clones and from other ImmuneACCESS disease sequences. TCRdb trimmed the raw reads at Q25, called clones with MiXCR and kept productive beta chains. Rows are unified per CDR3 protein, each entry keeping the most common DNA and genes. In this record, the V and J calls reflect TCRdb's handling and not the investigators' own analysis. This sample holds 120,000 or so distinct CDR3 sequences; over 95% were observed only once. The ten largest clones add up to 0.11% to 0.15% of the sample.

The data stem from a study of CD8 T cells in Susac syndrome (dated by TCRdb to between 2017 and 2020). A note on the overall study: Of the Susac syndrome patients who were sequenced, about 6 had clinically active disease and roughly eight were in clinical remission. Susac syndrome patients were therapy-naive, on corticosteroids (some also receiving IVIg), or on IVIg alone at blood withdrawal. The study used repertoire sequencing to test whether antigen drove CD8+ T cell activation and differentiation in Susac syndrome. Overall results and qualifications from the work: The number of individuals in the TCR sequencing and HLA analysis was acknowledged as relatively small. In the CD4+ T cell repertoire of Susac syndrome patients, clonal expansion was not detected.

High-throughput TCR beta sequencing profiled peripheral blood CD8+ and CD4+ T cells from healthy donors, Susac syndrome patients and multiple sclerosis patients. Susac syndrome patients met recently defined diagnostic criteria for definite or probable disease. Bulk CD8+ and CD4+ T cells were purified magnetically by negative isolation, whereas CD8+ TEMRA cells were enriched by FACS. Blood was drawn into EDTA tubes, processed within 24 hours, and PBMCs were isolated by density gradient centrifugation. PBMCs intended for TCR sequencing were cryopreserved in liquid nitrogen and were subsequently thawed in a 37 degrees C water bath. Purity of sorted or isolated CD4+, CD8+ and CD8+ TEMRA cells was at least 90%.

The sequence derives from a human donor with Susac syndrome. Specimen: CD4+ T cells from PBMCs. The V and J segments used are TRBV7-2 and TRBJ2-5, with the D gene possibly TRBD1 or TRBD2, each one fitting 6 bases. The CDR3 protein: CASSPPRGTQGETQYF. Read as DNA, the sequence is TGTGCCAGCAGCCCTCCGAGGGGGACTCAGGGGGAGACCCAGTACTTC.